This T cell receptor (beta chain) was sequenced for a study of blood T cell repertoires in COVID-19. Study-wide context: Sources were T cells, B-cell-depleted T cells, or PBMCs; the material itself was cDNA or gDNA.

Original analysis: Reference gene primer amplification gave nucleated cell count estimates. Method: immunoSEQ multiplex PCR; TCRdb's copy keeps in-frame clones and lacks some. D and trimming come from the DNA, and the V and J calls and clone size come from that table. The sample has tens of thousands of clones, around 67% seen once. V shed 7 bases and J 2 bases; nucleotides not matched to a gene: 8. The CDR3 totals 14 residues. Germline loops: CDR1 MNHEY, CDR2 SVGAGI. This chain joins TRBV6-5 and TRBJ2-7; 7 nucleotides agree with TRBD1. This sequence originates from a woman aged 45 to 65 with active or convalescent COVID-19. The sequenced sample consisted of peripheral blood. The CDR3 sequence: CASTNRGPAYEQYF. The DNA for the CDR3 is TGTGCCAGCACCAACAGGGGACCAGCCTACGAGCAGTACTTC.